The next 8 T cell receptor beta chains were all read from a single sample in a study of T-cell memory formation after mild COVID-19. TCRdb ran MiXCR on the 5' RACE reads and lists one entry per CDR3 protein. The sample has approximately 260,000 distinct CDR3 sequences, about 17% seen once. Material for sequencing was PBMCs or a T cell subset sorted from them (not recorded which). These receptors were collected from a man younger than 35 who had mild COVID-19 (a few samples of this study predate the infection). Cell type and time point are not known.

This clonotype was observed a few times. The chain carries TRBV9 and TRBJ2-5; perhaps TRBD1 as D (6 bases). Looked up from germline, CDR1 is SGDLS and CDR2 is YYNGEE. The V end lost 0 bases, the J end lost 5 bases, and 14 bases lay between the germline ends. The CDR3 extends over 15 amino acids. CDR3 in DNA: TGTGCCAGCAGCGTAGAGACAGGTCCGGGGGAGACCCAGTACTTC. This gives the protein CASSVETGPGETQYF.

The V and J genes are TRBV9 and TRBJ2-7; a weak D match, TRBD2 (5 bases). V lost 1 base and J 6 bases, leaving 20 bases between the germline ends. The germline CDR1 and CDR2 sequences are SGDLS and YYNGEE. The CDR3 length is 16 residues. The CDR3 sequence: CASSVQGGTASGEQYF. CDR3 DNA sequence: TGTGCCAGCAGCGTACAAGGAGGTACCGCATCGGGCGAGCAGTACTTC.

J is TRBJ2-3 and V is TRBV27, with D maybe TRBD2 (7 bases). Germline V lookup: CDR1 MNHEY, CDR2 SMNVEV (reference sequence). The germline V and J ends were trimmed by 8 bases and 8 bases, with 11 bases remaining between them. This CDR3 is 11 amino acids long. The CDR3 DNA reads as TGTGCCAGCGGGGGGGCCTTTACGCAGTATTTT. Translation gives CASGGAFTQYF.

The table lists this clonotype with a few counts. The rearrangement links TRBV3-1 to TRBJ2-2; D tentatively fits TRBD1 or TRBD2 (5 bases each). CDR1 LGHDT and CDR2 YNNKEL come from the germline V gene (reference sequence). Trimming left V 0 bases short and J 9 bases short, with 8 bases between. This CDR3 is 13 amino acids long. CDR3 loop: CASSQDGGRELFF. The CDR3 DNA follows: TGTGCCAGCAGCCAAGATGGGGGAAGGGAGCTGTTTTTT.

The chain employs TRBV27 and TRBJ2-7; D may be TRBD1 (5 bases). The length of the CDR3 is 13 residues. Germline V gene sequence: CDR1 MNHEY, CDR2 SMNVEV (reference sequence). Between the trimmed V and J ends, which lost 5 bases and 2 bases, there was a span of 10 bases. The CDR3 is CASSIRQTYEQYF. The CDR3 DNA follows: TGTGCCAGCAGTATACGACAGACCTACGAGCAGTACTTC.

The rearrangement links TRBV27 to TRBJ2-1; 11 bases are a match to TRBD2. Trimming took 5 bases from V and 4 from J; bases not matched to a gene: 4. CDR1 and CDR2 (germline): MNHEY, SMNVEV (reference sequence). This CDR3 is built from 15 residues. This CDR3 is CASSHTSGGYNEQFF. The DNA for the CDR3 is TGTGCCAGCAGTCACACTAGCGGGGGATACAATGAGCAGTTCTTC.

This clonotype was observed a few times. This sequence joins TRBV9 and TRBJ2-3, with D hard to call. The length of the CDR3 is 14 residues. Trimming shortened V by 0 bases and J by 4 bases, and 9 bases separated the two germline ends. CDR1 is SGDLS, CDR2 YYNGEE, per germline. The CDR3 bases are TGTGCCAGCAGCGTAGTCGTTTGGCCAGATACGCAGTATTTT. It translates to CASSVVVWPDTQYF.

The genes are TRBV7-6 and TRBJ2-1, with 8 bases matching TRBD2. The CDR3 length is 14 residues. Per the germline V gene, CDR1 is SGHVS and CDR2 is FNYEAQ. The junction had 7 bases not matched to a gene; V was cut back by 5 bases and J by 7 bases. In DNA form, the CDR3 reads TGTGCCAGCAGCCCAGACGGGGGGGAGAATGAGCAGTTCTTC. Its protein is CASSPDGGENEQFF.